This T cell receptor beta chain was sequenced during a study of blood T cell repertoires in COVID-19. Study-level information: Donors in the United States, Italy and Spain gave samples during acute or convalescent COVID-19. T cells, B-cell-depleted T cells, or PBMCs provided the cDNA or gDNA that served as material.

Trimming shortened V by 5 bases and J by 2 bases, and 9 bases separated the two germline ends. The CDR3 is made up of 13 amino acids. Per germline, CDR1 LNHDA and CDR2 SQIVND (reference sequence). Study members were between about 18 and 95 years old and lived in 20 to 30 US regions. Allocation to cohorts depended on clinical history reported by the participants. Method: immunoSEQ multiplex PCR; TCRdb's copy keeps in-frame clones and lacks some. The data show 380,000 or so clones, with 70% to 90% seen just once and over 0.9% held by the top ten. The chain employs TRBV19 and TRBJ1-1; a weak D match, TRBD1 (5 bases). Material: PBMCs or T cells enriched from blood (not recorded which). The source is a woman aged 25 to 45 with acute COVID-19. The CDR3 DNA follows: TGTGCCAGTAGTTACAGGAGAAACACTGAAGCTTTCTTT. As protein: CASSYRRNTEAFF.